Included here is one T cell receptor beta chain sequence, with context. The antigen is unknown. This CDR3 has 14 amino acids. V lost 6 bases, J lost 13 bases, and 22 bases lay in between. It was with a sample-barcoded 5' primer and a J-beta primer mix that a second PCR of about 7 to 12 cycles was run. TCRdb independently ran MiXCR on the 5' RACE reads; one entry per CDR3 protein. This table holds just over 1 million distinct CDR3 sequences, less than 50% found once. This entry comes from a study of blood T cells in healthy people across ages. Study results and caveats: The CMV status of each donor remained undetermined, and this could have confounded shifts in expanded clonotypes.

The authors drew around 9.3 milliliters of peripheral blood from each donor. The sequence was collected from an older woman in good health. The chain carries TRBV12-3 or TRBV12-4 and TRBJ2-1; a weak D match, TRBD2 (7 bases). Sequenced sample: blood. In nucleotides, the CDR3 is TGTGCCAGCAGCTCCCACCGGGGGGCGGCAATTCAGTTCTTC. Translating it yields CASSSHRGAAIQFF.